This T cell receptor beta chain was obtained from a study of blood T cell repertoires in COVID-19. Living in about two dozen US areas, the participants were between 18 and 89 years of age. Donors were grouped by their self-reported clinical history. As originally analysed: For nucleated cells, counts were estimated from reference gene primer amplification. This table comes from immunoSEQ multiplex PCR, and its TCRdb copy is limited to in-frame clones, with some not included. For V, J and clone size, that table is used; D and trimming come from the DNA. The sample holds about 370,000 clones, 80% to 90% seen once. V lost 1 base and J 4 bases, leaving 10 bases between the germline ends. CDR1 and CDR2 from the germline V gene are LGHDT and YNNKEL (reference sequence). The CDR3 has 14 residues.

Sequencing was carried out using PBMCs or T cells enriched from blood (not recorded which). This chain joins TRBV3-1 (or the pseudogene TRBV3-2) and TRBJ1-2, with D possibly TRBD1 on 6 matching bases. The TCR was taken from a man aged 18 to 30 who had recovered from COVID-19. CDR3 sequence: CASSQVDRFYGYTF. CDR3 coding DNA: TGTGCCAGCAGCCAAGTTGACAGGTTCTATGGCTACACCTTC.